The present entry profiles one T cell receptor beta chain with its context. Its antigen specificity is not known. Per-base qualities were not stored, and no clone one base away is much larger. The record originates from a study of CD8+ T cells in alopecia areata (dated by TCRdb to the late 2010s). In the study overall: Treated patients were enrolled in an open-label pilot trial of oral tofacitinib, 5 to 10 mg twice daily, for moderate-to-severe alopecia areata. Tofacitinib was administered for 6 to 18 months, and 6 months of follow-up off drug were then conducted to assess delayed response and recurrence. For the treated patients, the SALT score, which quantifies what percentage of scalp surface area is affected, served as the measure of disease severity. To study T cell clonal expansion in alopecia areata, the researchers applied high-throughput TCRbeta sequencing to both the C3H/HeJ mouse model and human patients. In humans, TCRbeta sequencing was performed on scalp tissue and on sorted CD4+ and CD8+ peripheral blood T cells from healthy controls and from patients with patchy or totalis/universalis alopecia areata. Biopsies were taken from tofacitinib-treated patients at baseline and at 4 and 24 weeks of treatment, and a later scalp biopsy was taken in several of the tofacitinib-treated patients. Scalp clonality was compared among normal scalp (n=4), patchy alopecia areata scalp (n=8), and alopecia totalis/universalis scalp (n=8). RNA was obtained with the PAXgene miRNA kit for fixed scalp, the miRNeasy kit for PBMCs, and the RNeasy kit for mouse skin. immunoSEQ multiplex PCR using 35 Vbeta forward primers and 13 Jbeta reverse primers was used to amplify TCRbeta CDR3 regions.

The sample's time point label, in plain terms: around 4 weeks on oral tofacitinib. This sample's treatment or condition label indicates: oral pan-JAK inhibitor, 5-10 mg twice daily. From alopecia areata patients, peripheral blood was collected along with lesional scalp punch biopsies. PBMCs were isolated by density centrifugation and stained for CD3, CD4 and CD8, and CD4+ and CD8+ T cells were sorted on a FACSAria. The CDR3 runs 14 residues from the cysteine to the phenylalanine. The retained sequence is limited to the CDR3, 42 bases, with the frame set at the first base. The germline V gene encodes CDR1 SNHLY and CDR2 FYNNEI. V loses 4 bases at its end and J loses 8 bases; junction bases beyond the gene matches: 6. The library was prepared using the immunoSEQ multiplex PCR assay. RNA was extracted from all samples and reverse transcribed into cDNA, which served as template for TCR sequencing. First-strand cDNA was synthesized using SuperScript III with a 2:1 mix of oligo-dT and random hexamers. A synthetic immune receptor repertoire was used to gauge amplification bias, and whatever bias remained was removed computationally. On the authors' methods: After raw reads were preprocessed to remove errors, the CDR3 was defined following IMGT conventions as running from the conserved cysteine to phenylalanine. Clonality was computed as 1 minus the Shannon entropy, with the entropy normalized by log2 of the number of productive unique TCRs. Whether each scalp clone was CD4 or CD8 was inferred by checking scalp TCRbeta sequences against the CD4 and CD8 repertoires from sorted blood. The table was pulled from immuneACCESS by TCRdb, which kept in-frame rearrangements only. Such tables lose some clones; where checked, under half of the loss comes from unresolved V genes, and the rest has no known cause. V and J calls and clone size follow that table, whereas D and trimming were derived from the DNA. This sample has 200,000 to 250,000 clones in its table, and around three fifths of those were observed once. Together, the top ten hold more than 3.5% of the sample.

What the authors observed across the whole study: Shared TCR sequences between patients were less evident than in mice, which may be partly attributable to HLA diversity in the patient population. Scalp TCR repertoire analysis is complicated because resident alphabeta T cells in normal human skin are also sequenced, whereas mouse skin is dominated by gammadelta T cells. Many expanded lesional clones persisted in scalp and blood during tofacitinib treatment, which may partly explain relapse after stopping treatment. Lesional scalp, especially in alopecia totalis/universalis, showed higher clonality and more expanded CD8+ clones than normal scalp, suggesting antigenic drive. The treated cohort was small, with a single nonresponder, so links between baseline CD8+ expansion and response need larger studies. Tofacitinib significantly decreased scalp clonality and the number of expanded CD8+ clones among the top 100 scalp clones.

The clonotype comes from a human donor with alopecia areata. This specimen was CD4+ T cells sorted from blood, taken at week 4, from a patient treated with tofacitinib. Recombination connected TRBV2 to TRBJ2-4; 9 middle bases align to TRBD1. This receptor has the CDR3 CASSVGTGTYIQYF. Here is the DNA: TGTGCCAGCAGTGTAGGGACAGGGACCTACATTCAGTACTTC. The entire variable domain, with the stretches around the CDR3 drawn from the reference TRBV2 and TRBJ2-4 proteins, is EPEVTQTPSHQVTQMGQEVILRCVPISNHLYFYWYRQILGQKVEFLVSFYNNEISEKSEIFDDQFSVERPDGSNFTLKIRSTKLEDSAMYFCASSVGTGTYIQYFGAGTRLSVL.